The clone carrying this TCR beta chain came up once. What it binds is unknown. These data are taken from a study of shared clonotypes between healthy human individuals. V lost 7 bases and J 5 bases, leaving 24 bases between the germline ends. The CDR3 sequence is 17 residues long. Germline values: CDR1 LNHDA, CDR2 SQIVND (reference sequence). Assay: immunoSEQ multiplex PCR; the TCRdb copy retains only in-frame clones and omits some. In the table there are 2.3 million or so clones, just over 90% of which are singletons. Findings and limits, study-wide: Generally, naive subsets came out with larger estimated richness than memory subsets.

This rearrangement joins TRBV19 to TRBJ2-1; D may correspond to TRBD1 or TRBD2 (7 bases each). The sequence came from a man aged 18 to 30 in good health. Some clones in this sample may be carry-over from other donors' samples. Sequencing was carried out using naive CD4+ T cells from PBMCs. Subset in this sample: CD45RA+ positively selected. CDR3 protein: CASISGGGNIENNEQFF. Here the CDR3 DNA reads TGTGCCAGTATCTCAGGGGGAGGGAACATCGAGAACAATGAGCAGTTCTTC.